The 5 T cell receptor beta chains presented below share a single source sample, sequenced in a study of regulatory T cells in long-lasting Graves disease. Time point denoted: newly diagnosed GD, antithyroid drugs for less than 3 months. PBMCs were the source of the RNA used for TCR sequencing. Construction of TCR beta libraries relied on iRepertoire HTBI primers and on Arm-PCR targeting CDR3 regions. TCRdb analysed the multiplex PCR reads with MiXCR anew, one entry per CDR3 protein. The sample carries some 340,000 distinct CDR3 sequences, 12% recorded once. These sequences were also reported in another study, on T cells in Graves' hyperthyroidism and ophthalmopathy.

The input for sequencing was peripheral blood mononuclear cells (PBMCs), taken at new diagnosis, from a patient treated with antithyroid drugs. These receptors were taken from a woman aged 18-29 years with Graves disease.

This clonotype was observed at least ten times. The genes are TRBV28 and TRBJ2-1, with D hard to call. V lost 5 bases and J lost 0, with 14 bases in between. CDR3 length equals 16 residues. Germline CDR1 is MDHEN and CDR2 is SYDVKM. CDR3 DNA: TGTGCCAGCAGTACCGCTTCCTGGAACTCCTACAATGAGCAGTTCTTC. Translating gives CASSTASWNSYNEQFF.

At least ten counts were recorded for this clonotype. The V call is TRBV30, the J call TRBJ1-5; D remains unclear. Trimming removed 1 base at V and 0 bases at J, with 4 bases between. The CDR3 loop spans 13 amino acids. CDR1 and CDR2 (germline): GTSNPN, SVGIG (reference sequence). The CDR3 here is CAWSDDSNQPQHF. For the CDR3, the DNA is TGTGCCTGGAGTGACGATAGCAATCAGCCCCAGCATTTT.

The V gene is TRBV20-1, the J gene TRBJ1-2; D perhaps matches TRBD1 (6 bases). CDR1 is DFQATT and CDR2 is SNEGSKA in the germline V gene (reference sequence). The CDR3 spans 13 residues. The V and J ends lost 3 bases and 5 bases respectively, with 13 bases between them. The CDR3 DNA sequence: TGCAGTGCTAGGATGGACAGCGAGTATGGCTACACCTTC. It encodes CSARMDSEYGYTF.

This chain uses TRBV20-1 with TRBJ2-1, with D possibly being TRBD2 (6 bases). The V end was cut by 3 bases, the J end by 3 bases, with 30 bases between. CDR1 and CDR2 from the germline V gene are DFQATT and SNEGSKA (reference sequence). This CDR3 contains 20 residues. CDR3 loop: CSASKGIAVINHQHYNEQFF. In nucleotides, the CDR3 is TGCAGTGCTAGTAAGGGTATAGCGGTTATTAACCACCAACACTACAATGAGCAGTTCTTC.

This clonotype was seen many times. The chain is built from TRBV7-8 and TRBJ1-2; TRBD1 aligns across 7 bases. The V segment lost 1 base and the J segment 4 bases; nucleotides outside the gene matches: 9. The CDR3 consists of 16 residues. CDR1 and CDR2 (germline): SGHVS, FQNEAQ. CDR3 bases: TGTGCCAGCAGCTTAGAAGGACAGGCCAGAGGCTATGGCTACACCTTC. This translates into CASSLEGQARGYGYTF. Full variable domain (outside the CDR3, taken from reference TRBV7-8 and TRBJ1-2): GAGVSQSPRYKVAKRGQDVALRCDPISGHVSLFWYQQALGQGPEFLTYFQNEAQLDKSGLPSDRFFAERPEGSVSTLKIQRTQQEDSAVYLCASSLEGQARGYGYTFGSGTRLTVV.